This passage covers 10 T cell receptor beta chains from one sample sequenced in a study of T cell clusters in autoimmune cytopenias. Multiplex touch-down PCR amplified TRB using TRB-A and TRB-B pools in one tube. From its re-call of the multiplex PCR reads, TCRdb lists each CDR3 protein once, without DNA. In all, the sample yields under 8,500 distinct CDR3 sequences. TRB was amplified from roughly 250 ng of peripheral blood genomic DNA per sample. Separately, the same data were catalogued under a study of T cell repertoires in aging, cancer and after chemotherapy.

The material sequenced was peripheral blood. Receptors were obtained from a human donor in good health.

The CDR3 is CASSAGTTPSYNEQFF. The chain uses TRBV5-1 and TRBJ2-1; TCRdb selects TRBD1, and the lack of DNA leaves this call unchecked. CDR3 length equals 16 residues. Per the germline V gene, CDR1 is SGHRS and CDR2 is YFSETQ.

This sequence joins TRBV6-1 and TRBJ2-1; TCRdb reports TRBD2, a call that lacks DNA to check it against. There are 15 residues in the CDR3. CDR1 is MNHNS and CDR2 is SASEGT in the germline V gene. The CDR3 sequence: CASSETSGLNNEQFF.

This chain links TRBV6-1 with TRBJ2-3. Per the germline V gene, CDR1 is MNHNS and CDR2 is SASEGT. This CDR3 contains 15 residues. The CDR3 here is CASVPRGTLTDTQYF.

This chain uses TRBV18 with TRBJ2-3; TCRdb names TRBD2, which stays unverified in the absence of DNA. This CDR3 has 16 residues. The germline gives CDR1 KGHSH, CDR2 LQKENI. The CDR3 sequence: CASSPPSGGRADTQYF.

This chain joins TRBV19 and TRBJ1-5. CDR1 LNHDA and CDR2 SQIVND come from the germline V gene (reference sequence). CDR3 size: 15 residues. The CDR3 is CASRRDFGGNQPQHF.

The chain recombines TRBV6-1 with TRBJ2-7. The CDR3 runs 14 residues. The germline V gene has CDR1 MNHNS and CDR2 SASEGT. The CDR3 protein is CASSAQRRSYEQYF.

This sequence joins TRBV27 and TRBJ2-2; lacking DNA, the TRBD1 call made by TCRdb goes unchecked. This CDR3 is built from 16 residues. CDR1 and CDR2 from the germline V gene are MNHEY and SMNVEV (reference sequence). The CDR3 spells CASRPRAGMGTGELFF.

V is TRBV12-3 or TRBV12-4 and J is TRBJ2-3; no DNA is available, so the TRBD1 call from TCRdb remains unchecked. The CDR3 runs to 15 residues. The CDR3 is CASSLYPGRADTQYF.

The chain couples TRBV29-1 to TRBJ2-3; checking the TCRdb D call of TRBD2 is not possible without DNA. Germline V gives CDR1 SQVTM, CDR2 ANQGSEA. This CDR3 contains 18 residues. The CDR3 sequence: CSVEEPGGTSDQPDTQYF.

The rearrangement links TRBV29-1 to TRBJ2-5; TCRdb picks TRBD2, but there is no DNA to check that call. CDR1 is SQVTM and CDR2 is ANQGSEA in the germline V gene. The CDR3 has 14 amino acids. The CDR3 sequence: CSVGLAGVGETQYF. Full variable domain (missing parts from reference TRBV29-1 and TRBJ2-5): SAVISQKPSRDICQRGTSLTIQCQVDSQVTMMFWYRQQPGQSLTLIATANQGSEATYESGFVIDKFPISRPNLTFSTLTVSNMSPEDSSIYLCSVGLAGVGETQYFGPGTRLLVL.